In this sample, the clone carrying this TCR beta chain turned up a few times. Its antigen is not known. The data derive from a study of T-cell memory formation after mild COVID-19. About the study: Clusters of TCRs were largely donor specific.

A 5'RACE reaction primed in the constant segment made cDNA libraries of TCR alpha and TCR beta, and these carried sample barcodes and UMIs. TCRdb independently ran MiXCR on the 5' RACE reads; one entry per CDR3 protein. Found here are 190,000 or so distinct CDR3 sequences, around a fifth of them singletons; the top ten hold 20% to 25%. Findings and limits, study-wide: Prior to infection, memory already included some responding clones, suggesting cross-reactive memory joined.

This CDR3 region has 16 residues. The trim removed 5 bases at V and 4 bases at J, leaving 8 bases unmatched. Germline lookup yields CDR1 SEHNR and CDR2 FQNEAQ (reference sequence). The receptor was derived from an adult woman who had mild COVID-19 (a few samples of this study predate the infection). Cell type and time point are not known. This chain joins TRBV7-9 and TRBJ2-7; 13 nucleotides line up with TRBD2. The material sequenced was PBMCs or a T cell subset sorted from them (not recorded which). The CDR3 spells CASSPRTSGSWYEQYF. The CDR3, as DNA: TGTGCCAGCAGCCCCCGGACTAGCGGGAGTTGGTACGAGCAGTACTTC.